One sample yielded the 14 T cell receptor beta chains listed below, sequenced in a study of CDR3 diversity in severe acne. One entry per CDR3 protein results from TCRdb running MiXCR on the PCR reads. This table has 90,000 or so distinct CDR3 sequences, around 50% appearing once. Sample: blood. The receptors were gathered from a male donor in good health, serving as a control.

The chain couples TRBV7-9 to TRBJ2-5; D may be TRBD1 (5 bases). This CDR3 has 15 amino acids. Trimming removed 6 bases at V and 4 bases at J, with 18 bases between. From germline, CDR1 is SEHNR and CDR2 FQNEAQ (reference sequence). CDR3 DNA sequence: TGTGCCAGCAGTTCCTCCGGGCAGGGCGTAGAGACCCAGTACTTC. The encoded protein is CASSSSGQGVETQYF.

This sequence joins TRBV2 and TRBJ2-7; 12 bases line up with TRBD2. In germline, CDR1 is SNHLY, CDR2 FYNNEI. The CDR3 length is 14 residues. J was trimmed by 2 bases and V by 6 bases; bases with no gene match: 2. Here the CDR3 DNA reads TGTGCCAGCAGAGCTAGCGGGAGGGCCTACGAGCAGTACTTC. It translates to CASRASGRAYEQYF.

This clonotype was recorded many times. The chain combines TRBV20-1 with TRBJ1-2; D is possibly TRBD1 (5 bases). The CDR3 has 12 residues. Between the trimmed V and J ends, which lost 3 bases and 8 bases, there was a span of 13 bases. Per the germline V gene, CDR1 is DFQATT and CDR2 is SNEGSKA (reference sequence). The CDR3 sequence: CSARADSGGYTF. The CDR3 DNA is TGCAGTGCTAGGGCTGACAGTGGGGGCTACACCTTC.

This clonotype has more than one count but fewer than ten. The chain has TRBV7-8 and TRBJ1-5, with TRBD1 matching 7 bases. Germline CDR1 is SGHVS and CDR2 is FQNEAQ. This CDR3 contains 16 residues. The V gene end was trimmed by 3 bases and the J gene end by 5 bases; junction bases not matched to a gene: 10. In DNA, the CDR3 is TGTGCCAGCAGCTTGAACAGGGGAATGGTATATCAGCCCCAGCATTTT. This translates into CASSLNRGMVYQPQHF.

A word on this clonotype: Given a much more abundant clone one base away, this may be a read error. The chain recombines TRBV29-1 with TRBJ2-7, with D uncertain. There are 13 residues in the CDR3. In germline, CDR1 is SQVTM, CDR2 ANQGSEA. The CDR3 sequence: CSVGTTPNYGQYF. DNA for the CDR3: TGCAGCGTTGGAACTACTCCGAACTACGGGCAGTACTTC.

V and J are TRBV2 and TRBJ2-7, with D possibly TRBD2 on 6 matching bases. Trimming stripped 4 bases from V and 4 bases from J, with 8 bases between. The CDR3 spans 12 residues. Germline CDR1 SNHLY, CDR2 FYNNEI. Here the CDR3 DNA reads TGTGCCAGCAGTGCGGCGGGGTACGAGCAGTACTTC. Amino acid sequence: CASSAAGYEQYF.

The chain links TRBV2 to TRBJ1-1; 8 bases align to TRBD1. Unmatched junction bases numbered 9, after V lost 7 bases and J lost 5 bases. Looked up from germline, CDR1 is SNHLY and CDR2 is FYNNEI. The CDR3 runs to 14 residues. The CDR3 is CASIRGQGGTEAFF. CDR3 in DNA: TGTGCCAGCATCAGAGGACAGGGAGGAACTGAAGCTTTCTTT.

The rearrangement uses TRBV5-4 and TRBJ2-5; 7 nucleotides match TRBD1. V shed 3 bases and J 3 bases; nucleotides not matched to a gene: 5. Germline CDR1 SGHNT, CDR2 YYREEE (reference sequence). This CDR3 has 14 residues. The CDR3 coding sequence is TGTGCCAGCAGCTCAGGACAGGCAAAAGAGACCCAGTACTTC. Translating gives CASSSGQAKETQYF.

The chain recombines TRBV20-1 with TRBJ2-7, with a possible D match to TRBD1 (6 bases). Trimming left V 4 bases short and J 4 bases short, with 8 bases between. Germline V gene data show CDR1 as DFQATT and CDR2 as SNEGSKA (reference sequence). The CDR3 spans 11 residues. The CDR3 region is CSAIQGYEQYF. The CDR3 coding sequence is TGCAGTGCTATACAGGGATACGAGCAGTACTTC.

The rearrangement joins TRBV4-1 to TRBJ2-7; TRBD1 or TRBD2 may be the D gene (6 bases each). The germline V gene has CDR1 MGHRA and CDR2 YSYEKL. This CDR3 is built from 14 residues. Deletions cut 4 bases from V and 2 bases from J, with 12 bases between. The CDR3 DNA reads as TGCGCCAGCAGCCCCCGGGGGCCAGCCTACGAGCAGTACTTC. This gives the protein CASSPRGPAYEQYF.

This clonotype was picked up many times. The rearrangement links TRBV24-1 to TRBJ1-3; no clear D gene. Trimming took off 3 bases at V and 1 base at J, with 6 bases between the two ends. Germline-derived CDR1 and CDR2 are KGHDR and SFDVKD. This CDR3 comprises 14 residues. The CDR3 region is CATSDPTSGNTIYF. CDR3 in DNA: TGTGCCACCAGTGATCCCACGTCTGGAAACACCATATATTTT.

This clonotype was seen more than once but under ten times. The chain combines TRBV4-1 with TRBJ1-3; D is perhaps TRBD1 (6 bases). Germline lookup yields CDR1 MGHRA and CDR2 YSYEKL. The CDR3 length is 15 residues. Trimming cost V 0 bases and J 8 bases, with 14 bases left between them. CDR3 residues: CASSQDNRVGDTIYF. CDR3 bases: TGCGCCAGCAGCCAAGATAACAGGGTTGGGGACACCATATATTTT.

The genes are TRBV30 and TRBJ1-2; no definite D call. Trimming removed 0 bases at V and 1 base at J, with 9 bases between. The CDR3 extends over 14 amino acids. The germline V gene encodes CDR1 GTSNPN and CDR2 SVGIG (reference sequence). The CDR3 reads CAWSVTVVNYGYTF. Here the CDR3 DNA reads TGTGCCTGGAGTGTAACAGTCGTTAACTATGGCTACACCTTC.

In its sample, this clonotype ranks as medium-sized. The chain links TRBV10-3 to TRBJ2-7; TRBD1 is a possible D gene (7 bases). The CDR3 is 16 amino acids. Germline V gives CDR1 ENHRY, CDR2 SYGVKD. Trimming removed 0 bases at V and 4 bases at J, with 16 bases between. Here the CDR3 reads CAISESGGYGLYEQYF. CDR3 DNA: TGTGCCATCAGTGAGTCAGGGGGCTACGGACTATACGAGCAGTACTTC.